These 32 T cell receptor beta chains came from one sample sequenced in a study of T cell responses to AZD1222 COVID-19 vaccine. Method: immunoSEQ multiplex PCR; TCRdb's copy keeps in-frame clones and lacks some. Here the sample spans 120,000 or so clones, about 87% being singletons. Sequenced material: peripheral blood, taken on day 0 of AZD1222 vaccination. These receptors originate from an adult in good health.

The genes are TRBV5-1 and TRBJ2-6; TRBD1 agrees at 8 bases. V lost 4 bases and J lost 3; bases outside the gene matches: 3. This CDR3 contains 15 residues. Germline CDR1 SGHRS, CDR2 YFSETQ. In DNA, the CDR3 is TGCGCCAGCAGCACTACAGGGGGTGGGGCCAACGTCCTGACTTTC. Translating it yields CASSTTGGGANVLTF.

This rearrangement joins TRBV14 to TRBJ1-1; D remains ambiguous. CDR1 and CDR2 from the germline V gene are SGHDN and FVKESK. V gave up 6 bases and J gave up 1 base, with 18 bases separating them. The CDR3 spans 16 residues. The CDR3 is CASSRLETNSNTEAFF. CDR3 DNA: TGTGCCAGCAGTCGATTGGAGACTAATTCGAACACTGAAGCTTTCTTT.

The chain carries TRBV6-5 and TRBJ1-1; 7 nucleotides agree with TRBD1. Trimming at V came to 6 bases and at J to 4 bases, leaving 5 bases not matched to a gene. The CDR3 consists of 13 residues. The germline V gene has CDR1 MNHEY and CDR2 SVGAGI. The CDR3 nucleotides read TGTGCCAGCAGACTGGGACAGATCACTGAAGCTTTCTTT. It yields the protein CASRLGQITEAFF.

V is TRBV27 and J is TRBJ1-2, with D perhaps matching TRBD1 (5 bases). V was cut by 5 bases and J by 4 bases, with 11 bases left in between. The CDR3 has 13 residues. Germline CDR1 and CDR2: MNHEY and SMNVEV (reference sequence). CDR3 sequence: CASSLGTAYGYTF. DNA for the CDR3: TGTGCCAGCAGTCTTGGGACGGCCTATGGCTACACCTTC.

The chain links TRBV3-1 (or the pseudogene TRBV3-2) to TRBJ1-1, with a tentative D call TRBD1 (5 bases). The ends were cut back, 3 bases at V and 1 base at J, with 9 bases in the middle. Per the germline V gene, CDR1 is LGHDT and CDR2 is YNNKEL (reference sequence). There are 14 residues in the CDR3. CDR3 residues: CASSHQGRNTEAFF. The CDR3 coding sequence is TGTGCCAGCAGCCACCAGGGACGGAACACTGAAGCTTTCTTT.

The chain joins TRBV27 to TRBJ1-2, with D unclear. Trimming pared 5 bases from V and 4 bases from J, leaving 11 bases between. Germline V gene lookup returns CDR1 MNHEY and CDR2 SMNVEV (reference sequence). This CDR3 spans 13 amino acids. The CDR3: CASSPPGGYGYTF. The CDR3 DNA reads TGTGCCAGCAGTCCTCCTGGTGGCTATGGCTACACCTTC.

The V gene is TRBV19, the J gene TRBJ1-4; D might be TRBD1 (6 bases). CDR3 size: 17 residues. In germline, CDR1 is LNHDA, CDR2 SQIVND (reference sequence). The V end lost 7 bases, the J end lost 0 bases, and 18 bases lay between the germline ends. CDR3 in DNA: TGTGCCAGTAACTCCTGGGGGACAATTGCAACTAATGAAAAACTGTTTTTT. It yields the protein CASNSWGTIATNEKLFF.

J is TRBJ2-1 and V is TRBV7-7, with D perhaps being TRBD1 or TRBD2 (5 bases each). CDR1 SSHAT and CDR2 FNYEAQ come from the germline V gene (reference sequence). Between the trimmed V and J ends, which lost 4 bases and 2 bases, there was a span of 15 bases. The CDR3 spans 16 residues. CDR3 bases: TGTGCCAGCAGCTCCTCCGGGGCAGGACCCTACAATGAGCAGTTCTTC. Translation gives CASSSSGAGPYNEQFF.

The rearrangement links TRBV24-1 to TRBJ1-4, with TRBD1 matching over 11 bases. Germline V lookup: CDR1 KGHDR, CDR2 SFDVKD. Trimming at V came to 6 bases and at J to 8 bases, leaving 7 bases not matched to a gene. The CDR3 sequence is 15 residues long. CDR3 DNA: TGTGCCACCAGTAATGGGGACAGGGGGAGGGAAAAACTGTTTTTT. Translation: CATSNGDRGREKLFF.

The J gene is TRBJ2-1, the V gene TRBV5-4, with a tentative D call TRBD2 (6 bases). CDR1 and CDR2 from the germline V gene are SGHNT and YYREEE (reference sequence). Trimming took off 4 bases at V and 5 bases at J, with 13 bases between the two ends. The CDR3 is made up of 14 amino acids. The CDR3 spells CASSPAVADNEQFF. CDR3 sequence (DNA): TGTGCCAGCAGCCCTGCGGTAGCGGACAATGAGCAGTTCTTC.

For the CDR3, the DNA is TGTGCCAGCAGTGAAAACAGGGGGTCCACAGATACGCAGTATTTT. It translates to CASSENRGSTDTQYF. This chain uses TRBV6-1 with TRBJ2-3; 8 nucleotides match TRBD1. The germline gives CDR1 MNHNS, CDR2 SASEGT. The CDR3 consists of 15 residues. The ends lost 2 bases at V and 2 bases at J; junction bases unmatched: 3.

V is TRBV6-5 and J is TRBJ2-3; D is ambiguous. Deletions cut 0 bases from V and 2 bases from J, with 6 bases between. CDR3 length: 14 amino acids. Germline V gives CDR1 MNHEY, CDR2 SVGAGI. DNA for the CDR3: TGTGCCAGCAGTTACTCACCCACCACAGATACGCAGTATTTT. As protein: CASSYSPTTDTQYF.

This chain joins TRBV4-1 and TRBJ2-7; D unclear. The CDR3 is 18 amino acids. Germline loops: CDR1 MGHRA, CDR2 YSYEKL. V gave up 0 bases and J gave up 3 bases, with 21 bases separating them. The CDR3 DNA is TGCGCCAGCAGCCAAGATAGGATTGAAAAAGAACACCGCTACGAGCAGTACTTC. Translating it yields CASSQDRIEKEHRYEQYF.

CDR3 residues: CASSPDIYTEAFF. As DNA, the CDR3 is TGTGCCAGCTCACCCGACATTTACACTGAAGCTTTCTTT. V and J are TRBV18 and TRBJ1-1; no clear D. The ends were cut back, 3 bases at V and 3 bases at J, with 8 bases in the middle. The CDR3 is made up of 13 amino acids. CDR1 and CDR2 from the germline V gene are KGHSH and LQKENI.

This clone was observed a single time. This CDR3 is CASSIGTNYGYTF. The CDR3 coding sequence is TGTGCCAGCAGCATTGGGACAAACTATGGCTACACCTTC. The V call is TRBV7-8, the J call TRBJ1-2; TRBD1 might be the D (6 bases). Trimming stripped 5 bases from V and 2 bases from J, with 9 bases between. The CDR3 extends over 13 amino acids. CDR1 is SGHVS and CDR2 is FQNEAQ in the germline V gene.

The V gene is TRBV7-8, the J gene TRBJ1-1; D is perhaps TRBD1 (5 bases). The CDR3 contains 12 residues. In germline, CDR1 is SGHVS, CDR2 FQNEAQ. V lost 5 bases, J lost 6 bases, and 10 bases lay in between. The CDR3 loop reads CASSPGTPEAFF. CDR3 nucleotide sequence: TGTGCCAGCAGCCCCGGGACCCCTGAAGCTTTCTTT.

This clone was detected a few times. The rearrangement links TRBV10-2 to TRBJ1-1, with D unclear. Germline-derived CDR1 and CDR2 are WSHSY and SAAADI. The CDR3 length is 12 residues. V lost 6 bases to trimming and J lost 5 bases, with 10 bases between them. The CDR3 loop is CASRGGVTEAFF. For the CDR3, the DNA is TGCGCCAGCAGGGGCGGGGTGACTGAAGCTTTCTTT.

The genes are TRBV6-1 and TRBJ2-5; TRBD2 aligns across 9 bases. Germline V lookup: CDR1 MNHNS, CDR2 SASEGT. CDR3 length: 17 residues. Losses at the gene ends were 2 bases for V and 4 bases for J; bases not matched to a gene: 11. The CDR3 DNA follows: TGTGCCAGCAGTGAACTTTACCGTAGCGGGAGAGGAGAGACCCAGTACTTC. This translates into CASSELYRSGRGETQYF.

The chain links TRBV12-5 to TRBJ2-1, with TRBD2 matching over 10 bases. The CDR3 length is 16 residues. V gave up 3 bases and J gave up 10 bases; unmatched junction bases: 12. Germline lookup yields CDR1 LGHNT and CDR2 FRNRAP. The CDR3 loop is CASGLSQSGGAEEQFF. In DNA form, the CDR3 reads TGTGCTAGTGGTTTATCCCAGAGCGGGGGGGCAGAAGAGCAGTTCTTC.

The chain has TRBV5-1 and TRBJ2-7; D not resolved. V lost 5 bases to trimming and J lost 4 bases, with 7 bases between them. Looked up from germline, CDR1 is SGHRS and CDR2 is YFSETQ. The CDR3 spans 11 residues. The CDR3 nucleotides read TGCGCCAGCAGTTCTCATTACGAGCAGTACTTC. Translating gives CASSSHYEQYF.

The rearrangement joins TRBV7-2 to TRBJ2-5; 10 bases map to TRBD2. V lost 5 bases and J lost 2; bases outside the gene matches: 5. Germline CDR1 reads SGHTA; CDR2 reads FQGNSA. The length of the CDR3 is 15 residues. CDR3 bases: TGTGCCAGCAGCAGATCAGCGGGGGGGCAAGAGACCCAGTACTTC. It encodes CASSRSAGGQETQYF.

The chain employs TRBV5-6 and TRBJ2-5; 8 positions agree with TRBD1. This CDR3 region has 15 residues. V lost 4 bases to trimming and J lost 5 bases; unmatched junction nucleotides: 10. Germline CDR1 and CDR2: SGHDT and YYEEEE. The CDR3 reads CASSSQGAPRETQYF. CDR3 nucleotide sequence: TGTGCCAGCAGCAGCCAGGGGGCGCCTCGGGAGACCCAGTACTTC.

The gene calls are TRBV2 and TRBJ1-1; no clear D. With 6 bases removed from V and 8 bases from J, the gap between germline ends came to 10 bases. Germline CDR1 SNHLY, CDR2 FYNNEI. This CDR3 contains 11 residues. The CDR3 region is CASRGPVEAFF. Here the CDR3 DNA reads TGTGCCAGCAGAGGGCCGGTCGAAGCTTTCTTT.

V usage is TRBV19 and J usage is TRBJ1-3; maybe TRBD1 (6 bases). Germline-derived CDR1 and CDR2 are LNHDA and SQIVND (reference sequence). This CDR3 comprises 17 residues. V was cut by 5 bases and J by 2 bases, with 19 bases left in between. This CDR3 is CASSPSRDRGPGNTIYF. The CDR3 DNA is TGTGCCAGTAGTCCCTCCCGCGACCGGGGGCCTGGAAACACCATATATTTT.

The V and J genes are TRBV12-3 or TRBV12-4 and TRBJ2-2; no reliable D call. Trimming shortened V by 3 bases and J by 7 bases, and 3 bases separated the two germline ends. There are 11 residues in the CDR3. The CDR3 DNA reads as TGTGCCAGCAGTTTTGACGGGGAGCTGTTTTTT. Translating gives CASSFDGELFF.

The chain combines TRBV10-2 with TRBJ1-1; no clear D gene. The CDR3 sequence is 15 residues long. Trimming took 7 bases from V and 3 from J, leaving 18 bases between them. Germline CDR1 reads WSHSY; CDR2 reads SAAADI. Here the CDR3 DNA reads TGCGCCAGCACCAACCCCCCTCAGTGGGACACTGAAGCTTTCTTT. This codes for CASTNPPQWDTEAFF.

The gene calls are TRBV2 and TRBJ1-5; TRBD1 agrees at 9 bases. V shed 6 bases, J shed 2 bases, and the junction held 5 bases outside the gene matches. The germline gives CDR1 SNHLY, CDR2 FYNNEI. This CDR3 comprises 15 residues. The CDR3 nucleotides are TGTGCCAGCAGAGCGGGACAGGGCGGCAATCAGCCCCAGCATTTT. It translates to CASRAGQGGNQPQHF.

This clone was seen a single time. This rearrangement joins TRBV7-8 to TRBJ1-2; weak D call: TRBD1 (6 bases). Germline V gives CDR1 SGHVS, CDR2 FQNEAQ. CDR3 length: 16 residues. V lost 1 base and J lost 2, with 14 bases in between. Here the CDR3 reads CASSLVSGAENYGYTF. The DNA for the CDR3 is TGTGCCAGCAGCTTAGTTTCAGGGGCAGAAAACTATGGCTACACCTTC.

V gene TRBV27 combines with J gene TRBJ1-5; the D is unclear. The CDR3 loop spans 16 amino acids. Germline CDR1 is MNHEY and CDR2 is SMNVEV (reference sequence). Trimming left V 5 bases short and J 4 bases short, with 18 bases between. The CDR3: CASSPTYRVINQPQHF. CDR3 bases: TGTGCCAGCAGTCCAACCTACCGGGTTATTAATCAGCCCCAGCATTTT.

Remarks on this clone: One junction end does not reproduce the germline sequence, and a read error may be involved. This rearrangement joins TRBV7-9 to TRBJ2-7, with D tentatively TRBD2 (6 bases). Germline values: CDR1 SEHNR, CDR2 FQNEAQ (reference sequence). The CDR3 spans 12 residues. The CDR3 DNA follows: TGTGCCAGCAGTTTAGCGGAAGGAGTTCAGTACTTC. Translation: CASSLAEGVQYF. Drawing the rest from reference TRBV7-9 and TRBJ2-7, the complete variable domain is DTGVSQNPRHKITKRGQNVTFRCDPISEHNRLYWYRQTLGQGPEFLTYFQNEAQLEKSRLLSDRFSAERPKGSFSTLEIQRTEQGDSAMYLCASSLAEGVQYFGPGTRLTVT.

CDR3 nucleotide sequence: TGTGCCAGCAGCCAACAGAGGGGTTGGGGCTACACCTTC. The encoded protein is CASSQQRGWGYTF. V is TRBV14 and J is TRBJ1-2; possibly TRBD1 for D (5 bases). The CDR3 consists of 13 residues. In germline, CDR1 is SGHDN, CDR2 FVKESK. V gave up 2 bases and J gave up 8 bases, with 12 bases separating them.

As regards this clone: The germline gene is not matched at one end of the junction; a read error may be the cause. The chain has TRBV19 and TRBJ1-5; 7 bases map to TRBD1. Germline lookup yields CDR1 LNHDA and CDR2 SQIVND (reference sequence). The CDR3 totals 15 residues. The CDR3 DNA reads TGTGCCAGTAGTATAGACCTTCCCAGGGGGGCGTCTCTGTCTTTT. Translation gives CASSIDLPRGASLSF.